The rows below give T cell receptor beta chains drawn from one sample of a study. TCRdb re-called the 5' RACE reads through MiXCR, storing one row per CDR3 protein. The sample contains some 64,000 distinct CDR3 sequences, less than 25% of which appear only once. The sequencing sample was made of memory CD4+ T cells sorted from a lymph node. The receptor source for this set is a female donor with breast cancer. CDR3s include the opening cysteine and the closing phenylalanine or tryptophan. The D gene is left open where the match is weak. Where a row states a size, it is once, few, many or the class of an expanded clone; other rows omit it.

NA	14	TRBV7-2	many	TRBJ2-3	TGTGCCAGCAGCTCCTACCTGAGCACAGATACGCAGTATTTT	CASSSYLSTDTQYF
NA	12	TRBV24-1	NA	TRBJ1-1	TGTGCCACCAGTGATTGGGCGGGGAGAGCTTTCTTT	CATSDWAGRAFF
NA	11	TRBV6-5	NA	TRBJ2-7	TGTGCCAGCAGCGAGGGCAACGAGCAGTACTTC	CASSEGNEQYF
NA	16	TRBV6-5	NA	TRBJ1-6	TGTGCCAGCAGTAAAGGGGACCCCAATAATAATTCACCCCTCCACTTT	CASSKGDPNNNSPLHF
NA	11	TRBV11-3	few	TRBJ2-1	TGTGCCAGCAGCTCCGTGTTTGAGCAGTTCTTC	CASSSVFEQFF
NA	14	TRBV12-3/TRBV12-4	NA	TRBJ1-2	TGTGCCAGCAGCCCCTTAGCGCAGAACTATGGCTACACCTTC	CASSPLAQNYGYTF
NA	15	TRBV5-1	NA	TRBJ2-1	TGCGCCAGCAGCTTGGCCGAGGTAGCCGACAATGAGCAGTTCTTC	CASSLAEVADNEQFF
TRBD2	17	TRBV7-9	NA	TRBJ2-3	TGTGCCAGCAGCTCTGGACTAGCGGGAGGGCCCACAGATACGCAGTATTTT	CASSSGLAGGPTDTQYF
NA	15	TRBV5-5	NA	TRBJ2-2	TGTGCCAGCAGCTTTAGGGGCGCGAACACCGGGGAGCTGTTTTTT	CASSFRGANTGELFF
TRBD1	14	TRBV5-1	few	TRBJ1-2	TGCGCCAGCAGCGTAGGACAGGGGCCCTATGGCTACACCTTC	CASSVGQGPYGYTF
TRBD1	13	TRBV7-2	few	TRBJ2-7	TGTGCCAGCAGCTTAGTGACAGGGTACGAGCAGTACTTC	CASSLVTGYEQYF
TRBD2	17	TRBV9	many	TRBJ2-3	TGTGCCAGCAGCGTAAGCGTACTAGCGGGAGGCCGAGATACGCAGTATTTT	CASSVSVLAGGRDTQYF
TRBD2	16	TRBV4-3	few	TRBJ2-1	TGCGCCAGCAGCCATTCGGGACTAGCGGGAGACAATGAGCAGTTCTTC	CASSHSGLAGDNEQFF
TRBD1	13	TRBV20-1	many	TRBJ1-1	TGCAGTGCTGGACAGGGGGTCGGCACTGAAGCTTTCTTT	CSAGQGVGTEAFF
NA	14	TRBV19	NA	TRBJ1-1	TGTGCCACACATCGCGGCGCCGGGGGCACTGAAGCTTTCTTT	CATHRGAGGTEAFF
NA	14	TRBV4-1	many	TRBJ2-7	TGCGCCAGCAGCCATGCGGCCAGCGCCTACGAGCAGTACTTC	CASSHAASAYEQYF
TRBD1	18	TRBV4-2	NA	TRBJ1-1	TGTGCCAGCAGCCGATCAGTCCCGGGACAGGGCCCGGGCACTGAAGCTTTCTTT	CASSRSVPGQGPGTEAFF
TRBD1	16	TRBV9	many	TRBJ1-2	TGTGCCAGCAGCGTAGGCGGGACAGGGTTGGACTATGGCTACACCTTC	CASSVGGTGLDYGYTF
NA	14	TRBV12-3/TRBV12-4	NA	TRBJ1-5	TGTGCCAGCAGTCCTACAGGGTACTACCAGCCCCAGCATTTT	CASSPTGYYQPQHF
TRBD1	19	TRBV24-1	few	TRBJ1-2	TGTGCCACCAGTGATGCTCCGGGACAGGGGGCCCCAGGCTACTATGGCTACACCTTC	CATSDAPGQGAPGYYGYTF
NA	14	TRBV6-2/TRBV6-3	NA	TRBJ1-5	TGTGCCAGCAGTTACATGGGGACCCATCAGCCCCAGCATTTT	CASSYMGTHQPQHF
NA	15	TRBV5-1	many	TRBJ2-2	TGCGCCAGCAGCAAAGACGCCGCGAACACCGGGGAGCTGTTTTTT	CASSKDAANTGELFF
NA	14	TRBV5-1	few	TRBJ1-1	TGCGCCAGCCGGAAAGTCGACGGTAACACTGAAGCTTTCTTT	CASRKVDGNTEAFF
NA	17	TRBV20-1	few	TRBJ2-1	TGCAGTGCTTTCCCCCCTCATGGAGCGGCCAACTACAATGAGCAGTCCTTC	CSAFPPHGAANYNEQSF
NA	20	TRBV5-1	NA	TRBJ1-6	TGCGCCAGCAGCTTGGACGGGGAGGCAAAGGGTCCGTCCCATAATTCACCCCTCCACTTT	CASSLDGEAKGPSHNSPLHF
TRBD1	13	TRBV6-5	many	TRBJ1-5	TGTGCCAGCAGCAGACAGGGGAATCAGGCCCAGCATTTT	CASSRQGNQAQHF
NA	12	TRBV27	NA	TRBJ2-1	TGTGCCAGCAGTTTATCAGGGACTGAGCAGTTCTTC	CASSLSGTEQFF
TRBD2	18	TRBV5-1	few	TRBJ2-1	TGCGCCAGCAGCTTGGAAGGGCCCTCGAGCGGGATCTACAATGAGCAGTTCTTC	CASSLEGPSSGIYNEQFF
TRBD1	14	TRBV27	many	TRBJ1-5	TGTGCCAGCAGTTTGACAGGGGACAATCAGCCCCAGCATTTT	CASSLTGDNQPQHF
NA	12	TRBV7-3	few	TRBJ1-6	TGTGCCAGCAGCCAAAAGATGGCACCCCTCCACTTT	CASSQKMAPLHF
TRBD1	14	TRBV7-9	NA	TRBJ1-6	TGTGCCAGCAGCTGGGGACAGCCGAATTCACCCCTCCACTTT	CASSWGQPNSPLHF
NA	14	TRBV6-1	NA	TRBJ1-3	TGTGCCAGCAGTGACGGGGGCTCTGGAAACACCATATATTTT	CASSDGGSGNTIYF
NA	13	TRBV7-8	NA	TRBJ1-1	TGTGCCAGCAGCCCTAATCCGAACACTGAAGCTTTCTTT	CASSPNPNTEAFF
NA	15	TRBV6-6	NA	TRBJ2-5	TGTGCCAGCAGTATAGGAATGGGGAACCAAGAGACCCAGTACTTC	CASSIGMGNQETQYF
NA	14	TRBV7-2	few	TRBJ2-5	TGTGCCAGCAGCCAGGCTGGACCGGGAGAGACCCAGTACTTC	CASSQAGPGETQYF
NA	16	TRBV7-2	NA	TRBJ2-4	TGTGCCAGCAGCTTAGGGAACCCGATGGCCAAAAACATTCAGTACTTC	CASSLGNPMAKNIQYF
TRBD1	14	TRBV28	NA	TRBJ2-4	TGTGCCAGCAGTTGCTTTCAGGGGGCCAACATTCAGTACTTC	CASSCFQGANIQYF
TRBD2	15	TRBV28	NA	TRBJ2-3	TGTGCCAGCAGTCCCGGTAGCGGGAACACAGATACGCAGTATTTT	CASSPGSGNTDTQYF
NA	16	TRBV20-1	NA	TRBJ1-2	TGCAGTGCTAGAGATAAGAAAGGACCGTTATACTATGGCTACACCTTC	CSARDKKGPLYYGYTF
NA	11	TRBV7-2	NA	TRBJ2-5	TGTGCCAGCAGCTTAATGGAGACCCAGTACTTC	CASSLMETQYF
NA	11	TRBV7-2	few	TRBJ2-1	TGTGCCAGCAGCTTAATGGATGAGCAGTTCTTC	CASSLMDEQFF
NA	12	TRBV10-3	many	TRBJ1-2	TGTGCCATCAGGACCGACACCTATGGCTACACCTTC	CAIRTDTYGYTF
NA	12	TRBV2	NA	TRBJ2-2	TGTGCCAGCAGGTGGCACACCGGGGAGCTGTTTTTT	CASRWHTGELFF
NA	15	TRBV29-1	NA	TRBJ2-1	TGCAGCGTTGAGACGATTTTGGGGGGATACAATGAGCAGTTCTTC	CSVETILGGYNEQFF
TRBD2	15	TRBV12-3/TRBV12-4	NA	TRBJ2-1	TGTGCCAGCAGTTTACAAGCGGGAGGGAGGAATGAGCAGTTCTTC	CASSLQAGGRNEQFF
TRBD1	12	TRBV20-1	few	TRBJ1-1	TGCAGTGCCAAGGACAGGGACACTGAAGCTTTCTTT	CSAKDRDTEAFF
TRBD1	16	TRBV7-9	few	TRBJ1-2	TGTGCCAGCAGCTTGTACCGGGACAGGGAGTCCCTAGGCTACACCTTC	CASSLYRDRESLGYTF
NA	14	TRBV6-5	many	TRBJ2-3	TGTGCCACCCGATTGGGGAGGCTGACAGATACGCAGTATTTT	CATRLGRLTDTQYF
TRBD2	13	TRBV7-2	NA	TRBJ2-5	TGTGCCAGCAGCTTACGGGAGGGCGAGACCCAGCACTTC	CASSLREGETQHF
NA	13	TRBV7-6	few	TRBJ2-3	TGTGCCAGCAGCTTACCCGTAGATGATACGCAGTATTTT	CASSLPVDDTQYF
NA	13	TRBV5-1	NA	TRBJ2-5	TGCGCCAGCAACTTTATAGGGGGTGAGACCCAGTACTTC	CASNFIGGETQYF
NA	13	TRBV7-3	medium-sized	TRBJ2-5	TGTGCCAGCAGCTGGGCGAGGGGGGAGACCCAGTACTTC	CASSWARGETQYF
NA	13	TRBV5-1	NA	TRBJ1-1	TGCGCCAGCAGCTCCCAGGGGAACACTGAGGCTTGCTTT	CASSSQGNTEACF
NA	12	TRBV10-3	NA	TRBJ2-3	TGTGCCATCATTGTTTTGGCAGATACGCAGTATTTT	CAIIVLADTQYF
TRBD1	14	TRBV6-2/TRBV6-3	NA	TRBJ2-3	TGTGCCAGCACTACGACAGGGGGCACAGATACGCAGTATTTT	CASTTTGGTDTQYF